This TCR beta chain derives from a study of STAT5B mutations in CD4+ large granular lymphocyte leukemia. Sequencing was at survey level. Repertoires were generated with immunoSEQ multiplex PCR, while TCRdb's copy carries only in-frame clones and drops some. The sample lists over 35,000 clones; about four fifths were seen once. Study-level results: The CD4+ versus CD8+ T-LGLL clonality difference may reflect limited sample size. Main leukemic clonotypes were patient-specific, but roughly 25% appeared at low frequency elsewhere. 8/27 top patient clones versus 2/35 control clones were TRBV06-family.

The V segment lost 3 bases and the J segment 13 bases; nucleotides outside the gene matches: 7. This CDR3 spans 12 amino acids. CDR1 LNHNV and CDR2 YYDKDF come from the germline V gene (reference sequence). As to this clone: Its cognate antigen is unknown.

The clonotype originates from a human donor in good health. Specimen: CD4+ T cells from blood buffy coats. V is TRBV15 and J is TRBJ2-3; 7 bases match TRBD1. The DNA of the CDR3 is TGTGCCACCAGCAGGGACCGGGACAGAAAGTATTTT. Its translation is CATSRDRDRKYF.